Listed here are 29 T cell receptor beta chains from one sample, sequenced in a study of cytomegalovirus exposure and HLA in healthy donors. The PCR employed 60 Vbeta primers together with 13 Jbeta primers. TCRdb's copy holds only in-frame clones and misses some; the assay was immunoSEQ multiplex PCR. The sample lists 150,000 to 200,000 clones, roughly 84% occurring once. The sample taken for sequencing was PBMCs. These receptors were obtained from a boy aged 5-17 years in good health and CMV-seronegative.

This clone was seen a handful of times. The chain uses TRBV5-1 and TRBJ2-7; 7 positions match TRBD1. The V segment lost 4 bases and the J segment 0 bases; nucleotides outside the gene matches: 7. Germline CDR1 SGHRS, CDR2 YFSETQ. The CDR3 is made up of 15 amino acids. CDR3 DNA: TGCGCCAGCAGCCAGGGACAGTTTAGCTCCTACGAGCAGTACTTC. It is translated as CASSQGQFSSYEQYF.

The CDR3 nucleotides read TGTGCCAGCAGGCCCACAGGGGTCCACACTGAAGCTTTCTTT. This codes for CASRPTGVHTEAFF. The chain couples TRBV5-6 to TRBJ1-1, with 7 bases matching TRBD1. With V trimmed by 5 bases and J by 3 bases, 7 bases remained unmatched. CDR3 length: 14 residues. Germline CDR1 and CDR2: SGHDT and YYEEEE.

The chain is built from TRBV5-1 and TRBJ2-3; 8 bases map to TRBD2. Germline CDR1 and CDR2: SGHRS and YFSETQ. The CDR3 totals 16 residues. V trimming: 0 bases; J trimming: 3 bases; junction bases outside the gene matches: 6. The CDR3 protein is CASSLDSGLGTDTQYF. CDR3 in DNA: TGCGCCAGCAGCTTGGATTCGGGACTAGGAACAGATACGCAGTATTTT.

For the CDR3, the DNA is TGTGCCAGCAGCTTAGAGTGGGCACCAACTAACTATGGCTACACCTTC. It encodes CASSLEWAPTNYGYTF. This chain uses TRBV11-2 with TRBJ1-2; no definite D call. CDR1 and CDR2 from the germline V gene are SGHAT and FQNNGV. V was cut by 0 bases and J by 0 bases, with 11 bases left in between. The CDR3 length is 16 residues.

V gene TRBV5-4 combines with J gene TRBJ2-2; D not certain. Trimming took off 0 bases at V and 2 bases at J, with 17 bases between the two ends. Germline lookup yields CDR1 SGHNT and CDR2 YYREEE (reference sequence). The CDR3 has 18 residues. CDR3 nucleotides: TGTGCCAGCAGCTTGGACCCCCAACCCCTATATAACACCGGGGAGCTGTTTTTT. The encoded protein is CASSLDPQPLYNTGELFF.

About this clone itself: Within the sample, other DNA sequences also encode this same CDR3. This chain connects TRBV9 to TRBJ1-2; 11 nucleotides agree with TRBD1. The germline V gene has CDR1 SGDLS and CDR2 YYNGEE. J lost 3 bases, V lost 0 bases, and 1 base had no gene match. The CDR3 contains 15 residues. CDR3 sequence reads: CASSVGGQGDYGYTF. The DNA of the CDR3 is TGTGCCAGCAGCGTAGGGGGACAGGGGGACTATGGCTACACCTTC.

V gene TRBV13 combines with J gene TRBJ2-7; tentative D call: TRBD1 (6 bases). V shed 3 bases and J shed 0 bases, with 12 bases lying between them. Per germline, CDR1 PRHDT and CDR2 FYEKMQ (reference sequence). The CDR3 runs 15 residues. CDR3 sequence reads: CASSFTGTSSYEQYF. The CDR3 coding sequence is TGTGCCAGCAGCTTCACAGGGACAAGCTCCTACGAGCAGTACTTC.

This clone has just a few counts. The chain joins TRBV5-4 to TRBJ1-2, with 9 bases lining up with TRBD1. The germline V gene has CDR1 SGHNT and CDR2 YYREEE (reference sequence). The V segment lost 6 bases and the J segment 6 bases; nucleotides outside the gene matches: 12. This CDR3 is built from 15 residues. Here the CDR3 DNA reads TGTGCCAGCACGACAGGGGGTTTTGTGACGGATGGCTACACCTTC. Amino acids: CASTTGGFVTDGYTF.

This rearrangement joins TRBV18 to TRBJ1-3, with 8 positions matching TRBD1. The CDR3 runs to 15 residues. After removal of 6 bases from V and 3 bases from J, the junction contained 7 bases not matched to a gene. The germline V gene has CDR1 KGHSH and CDR2 LQKENI. For the CDR3, the DNA is TGTGCCAGCTCTTCGGACAGGGTTGTTGGAAACACCATATATTTT. It specifies CASSSDRVVGNTIYF.

The chain couples TRBV27 to TRBJ2-2; no definite D call. Trimming pared 7 bases from V and 6 bases from J, leaving 15 bases between. The length of the CDR3 is 14 residues. CDR1 and CDR2 from the germline V gene are MNHEY and SMNVEV (reference sequence). As DNA, the CDR3 is TGTGCCAGCACCCGATTTAGTCGGGCCGGGGAGCTGTTTTTT. It codes for CASTRFSRAGELFF.

The V and J genes are TRBV5-1 and TRBJ1-1; D uncertain. The CDR3 extends over 14 amino acids. Trimming stripped 0 bases from V and 1 base from J, with 7 bases between. From germline, CDR1 is SGHRS and CDR2 YFSETQ. CDR3 amino acids: CASSLARKNTEAFF. The DNA for the CDR3 is TGCGCCAGCAGCTTGGCCAGGAAGAACACTGAAGCTTTCTTT.

This sequence joins TRBV5-5 and TRBJ2-3; 12 nucleotides line up with TRBD2. V shed 3 bases and J 6 bases; nucleotides not matched to a gene: 11. This CDR3 is 17 amino acids long. Germline V gene sequence: CDR1 SGHKS, CDR2 YYEKEE (reference sequence). CDR3: CASSWRTSGTRGDTQYF. CDR3 bases: TGTGCCAGCAGCTGGCGGACTAGCGGGACTAGGGGGGATACGCAGTATTTT.

The gene calls are TRBV15 and TRBJ1-1, with unresolved D. Trimming took 2 bases from V and 2 from J, leaving 12 bases between them. This CDR3 is 15 amino acids long. Per germline, CDR1 LNHNV and CDR2 YYDKDF (reference sequence). The CDR3 nucleotides are TGTGCCACCAGCAGACCCGGGGAGAGAAACACTGAAGCTTTCTTT. As protein: CATSRPGERNTEAFF.

This clone appeared a single time. The V and J genes are TRBV7-3 and TRBJ2-7; D is uncertain. V dropped 10 bases and J dropped 3 bases, with 13 bases sitting between them. Germline-derived CDR1 and CDR2 are SGHTA and FQGTGA. The CDR3 is 12 amino acids. CDR3 nucleotides: TGTGCCACACTCCAAGAGATCTACGAGCAGTACTTC. Amino acid sequence: CATLQEIYEQYF. Full variable domain (rest looked up from reference TRBV7-3 and TRBJ2-7): GAGVSQTPSNKVTEKGKYVELRCDPISGHTALYWYRQSLGQGPEFLIYFQGTGAADDSGLPNDRFFAVRPEGSVSTLKIQRTERGDSAVYLCATLQEIYEQYFGPGTRLTVT.

This chain links TRBV30 with TRBJ1-1, with D uncertain. Trimming left V 2 bases short and J 6 bases short, with 7 bases between. From germline, CDR1 is GTSNPN and CDR2 SVGIG (reference sequence). The CDR3 runs 11 residues. The CDR3 region has the DNA TGTGCCTGGAGTTCTTCCCCTGAAGCTTTCTTT. Translating it yields CAWSSSPEAFF.

As DNA, the CDR3 is TGTGCCAGCAGCAAAGCGCTTTCTAGCGGGAGGGCCGGCGGGGAGCTGTTTTTT. Protein: CASSKALSSGRAGGELFF. The chain links TRBV21-1 to TRBJ2-2; the table assigns TRBD2, which was not confirmed against the DNA. TRBV21-1 corresponds to a pseudogene. The CDR3 runs to 18 residues.

This chain connects TRBV4-2 to TRBJ2-4; D possibly corresponds to TRBD1 (6 bases). This CDR3 has 16 amino acids. Trimming took 0 bases from V and 0 from J, leaving 9 bases between them. Per the germline V gene, CDR1 is LGHNA and CDR2 is YNFKEQ. The CDR3 loop is CASSQEQTGAKNIQYF. In DNA, the CDR3 is TGTGCCAGCAGCCAAGAACAGACAGGAGCCAAAAACATTCAGTACTTC.

This clone was detected a few times. The same CDR3 can be traced to other DNA sequences in this sample. The chain is built from TRBV7-3 and TRBJ2-3; 7 bases map to TRBD2. The length of the CDR3 is 15 residues. Germline loops: CDR1 SGHTA, CDR2 FQGTGA. J gave up 5 bases and V 5 bases, and 10 bases lay outside the gene matches. The CDR3 sequence: CASSPRGGVGDTQYF. CDR3 sequence (DNA): TGTGCCAGCAGCCCACGCGGGGGAGTAGGAGATACGCAGTATTTT.

The gene calls are TRBV5-6 and TRBJ1-1; no clear D gene. In germline, CDR1 is SGHDT, CDR2 YYEEEE. The CDR3 consists of 13 residues. Trimming left V 3 bases short and J 0 bases short, with 6 bases between. Here the CDR3 reads CASSSSVNTEAFF. The CDR3 region has the DNA TGTGCCAGCAGCTCTTCAGTGAACACTGAAGCTTTCTTT.

The CDR3 coding sequence is TGCGCCAGCAGCTTGGACGGGAATTACGGCAATGAGCAGTTCTTC. Its translation: CASSLDGNYGNEQFF. The chain combines TRBV5-1 with TRBJ2-1; D is possibly TRBD2 (5 bases). V lost 0 bases, J lost 6 bases, and 13 bases lay in between. Germline lookup yields CDR1 SGHRS and CDR2 YFSETQ. The CDR3 runs 15 residues.

A few counts support this clone. The chain recombines TRBV30 with TRBJ1-4; a possible D gene is TRBD1 (6 bases). Per the germline V gene, CDR1 is GTSNPN and CDR2 is SVGIG (reference sequence). The ends were cut back, 1 base at V and 8 bases at J, with 11 bases in the middle. This CDR3 contains 13 residues. CDR3 sequence: CAWSGGGGEKLFF. The CDR3 DNA reads as TGTGCCTGGAGTGGGGGGGGCGGAGAAAAACTGTTTTTT.

This chain joins TRBV5-1 and TRBJ2-5; TRBD2 matches at 7 bases. The J call could be wrong; TRBJ2-7 is a better fit for the DNA end. In germline, CDR1 is SGHRS, CDR2 YFSETQ. The CDR3 is 19 amino acids. The CDR3 region has the DNA TGCGCCAGCAGCTTGGCCAACCGGGTTCCGGGAGGCAAACCCTACGAGCAGTACTTC. Amino acid sequence: CASSLANRVPGGKPYEQYF.

This clone was counted a few times. This sequence joins TRBV6-1 and TRBJ2-2, with TRBD2 identical over 10 bases. Germline V gene lookup returns CDR1 MNHNS and CDR2 SASEGT. The CDR3 consists of 16 residues. V trimming: 4 bases; J trimming: 8 bases; junction bases outside the gene matches: 10. CDR3 nucleotide sequence: TGTGCCAGCAGTGTTACTAGCGGGACAACTGGGGGGGAGCTGTTTTTT. This gives the protein CASSVTSGTTGGELFF.

J is TRBJ1-1 and V is TRBV10-3; the D is unclear. Per germline, CDR1 ENHRY and CDR2 SYGVKD. The CDR3 runs 12 residues. V was shortened by 10 bases and J by 1 base, with 10 bases between the two germline ends. The CDR3 DNA sequence: TGTGCCACCTCGGAGGCGAACACTGAAGCTTTCTTT. Translating gives CATSEANTEAFF.

This chain links TRBV21-1 with TRBJ1-1. TRBV21-1 represents a pseudogene. The CDR3 is 11 amino acids. CDR3 coding DNA: TGTGCCAGCAGCAAACTACCACGAGCTTTCTTT. This codes for CASSKLPRAFF.

The chain is built from TRBV10-1 and TRBJ2-1, with TRBD1 identical over 10 bases. Germline V lookup: CDR1 WNHNN, CDR2 SYGVQD (reference sequence). The CDR3 runs 15 residues. V was clipped by 4 bases and J by 4 bases; unmatched bases: 4. The CDR3 sequence is CASSGGQGDYNEQFF. The DNA of the CDR3 is TGCGCCAGCAGTGGAGGACAGGGGGATTACAATGAGCAGTTCTTC.

This clone was seen a handful of times. The CDR3 coding sequence is TGTGCCAGCTCACCAATGATGCCGGGGGAAGCTTTCTTT. The encoded protein is CASSPMMPGEAFF. V usage is TRBV18 and J usage is TRBJ1-1, with D unclear. The CDR3 runs to 13 residues. Germline CDR1 KGHSH, CDR2 LQKENI. V was clipped by 2 bases and J by 8 bases, with 12 bases between them.

This clone was recorded once. The J gene is TRBJ1-5, the V gene TRBV9; D is unclear. V was cut by 3 bases and J by 0 bases, with 7 bases left in between. CDR3 length: 14 amino acids. Germline V gene sequence: CDR1 SGDLS, CDR2 YYNGEE. The CDR3 coding sequence is TGTGCCAGCAGCGCAGAAAATAGCAATCAGCCCCAGCATTTT. Its translation is CASSAENSNQPQHF.

V usage is TRBV7-3 and J usage is TRBJ2-6, with 9 nucleotides matching TRBD1. This CDR3 region has 19 residues. Losses at the gene ends were 2 bases for V and 2 bases for J; bases not matched to a gene: 10. Per germline, CDR1 SGHTA and CDR2 FQGTGA. The DNA for the CDR3 is TGTGCCAGCAGCTTATCGAACAGGGGGCGATGGGCTGGGGCCAACGTCCTGACTTTC. Translating it yields CASSLSNRGRWAGANVLTF.